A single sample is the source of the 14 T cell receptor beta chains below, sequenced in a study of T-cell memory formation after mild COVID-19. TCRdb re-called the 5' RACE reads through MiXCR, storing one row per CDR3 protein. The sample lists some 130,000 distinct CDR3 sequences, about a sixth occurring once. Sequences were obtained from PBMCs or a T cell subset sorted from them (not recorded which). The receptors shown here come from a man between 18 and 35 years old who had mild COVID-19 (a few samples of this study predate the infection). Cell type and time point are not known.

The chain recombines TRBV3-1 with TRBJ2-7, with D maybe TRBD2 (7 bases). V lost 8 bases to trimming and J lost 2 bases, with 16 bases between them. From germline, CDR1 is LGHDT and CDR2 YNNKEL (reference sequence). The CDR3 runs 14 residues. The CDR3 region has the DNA TGTGCCAGCGGCAGGGAGGGGGGTCCCTACGAGCAGTACTTC. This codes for CASGREGGPYEQYF.

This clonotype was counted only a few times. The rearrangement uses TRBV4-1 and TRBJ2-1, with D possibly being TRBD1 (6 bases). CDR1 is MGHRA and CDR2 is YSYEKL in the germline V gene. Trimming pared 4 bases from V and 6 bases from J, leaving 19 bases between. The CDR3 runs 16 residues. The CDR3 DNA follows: TGCGCCAGCAGCCTTGGGTGGGGGCTTTCAGGCAATGAGCAGTTCTTC. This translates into CASSLGWGLSGNEQFF.

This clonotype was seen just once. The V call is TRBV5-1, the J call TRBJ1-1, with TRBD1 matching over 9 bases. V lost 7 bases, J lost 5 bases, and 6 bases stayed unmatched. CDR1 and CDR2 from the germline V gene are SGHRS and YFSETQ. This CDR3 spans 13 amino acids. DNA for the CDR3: TGCGCCAGCCGGACAGGGGAAAGGACTGAAGCTTTCTTT. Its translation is CASRTGERTEAFF.

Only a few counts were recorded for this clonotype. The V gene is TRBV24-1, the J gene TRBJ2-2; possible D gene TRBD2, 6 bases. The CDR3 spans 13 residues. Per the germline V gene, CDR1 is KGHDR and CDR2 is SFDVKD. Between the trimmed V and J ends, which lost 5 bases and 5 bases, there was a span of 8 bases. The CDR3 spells CATSAGVTGELFF. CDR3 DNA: TGTGCCACCAGTGCGGGGGTTACCGGGGAGCTGTTTTTT.

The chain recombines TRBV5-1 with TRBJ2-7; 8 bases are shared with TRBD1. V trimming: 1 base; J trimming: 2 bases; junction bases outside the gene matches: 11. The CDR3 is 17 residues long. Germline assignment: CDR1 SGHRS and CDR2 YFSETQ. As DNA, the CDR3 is TGCGCCAGCAGCTTGCGGGACAGGTCCACCTACACCTACGAGCAGTACTTC. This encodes CASSLRDRSTYTYEQYF.

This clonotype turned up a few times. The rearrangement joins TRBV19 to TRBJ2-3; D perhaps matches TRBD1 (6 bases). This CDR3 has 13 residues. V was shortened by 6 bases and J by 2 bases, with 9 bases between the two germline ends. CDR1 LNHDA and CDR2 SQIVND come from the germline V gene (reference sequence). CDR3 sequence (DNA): TGTGCCAGTAGCGGACAGCACACAGATACGCAGTATTTT. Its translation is CASSGQHTDTQYF.

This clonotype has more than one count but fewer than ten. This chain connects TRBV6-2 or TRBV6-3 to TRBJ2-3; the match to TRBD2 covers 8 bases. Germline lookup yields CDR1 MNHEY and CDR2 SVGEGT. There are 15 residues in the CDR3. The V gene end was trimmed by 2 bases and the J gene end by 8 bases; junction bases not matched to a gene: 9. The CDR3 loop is CASSYDSGELGTQYF. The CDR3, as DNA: TGTGCCAGCAGTTACGATAGCGGGGAATTAGGTACGCAGTATTTT.

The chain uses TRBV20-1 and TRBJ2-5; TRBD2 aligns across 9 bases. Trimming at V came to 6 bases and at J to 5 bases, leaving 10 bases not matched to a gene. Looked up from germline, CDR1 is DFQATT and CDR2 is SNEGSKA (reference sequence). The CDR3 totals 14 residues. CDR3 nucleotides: TGCAGTGCCCGCCGGGCGGGGGGGCGTGAGACCCAGTACTTC. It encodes CSARRAGGRETQYF.

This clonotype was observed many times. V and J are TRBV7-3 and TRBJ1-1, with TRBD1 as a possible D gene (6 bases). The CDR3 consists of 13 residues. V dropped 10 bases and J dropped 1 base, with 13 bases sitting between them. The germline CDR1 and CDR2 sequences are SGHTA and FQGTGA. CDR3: CATARTANTEAFF. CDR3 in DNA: TGTGCCACCGCCCGGACAGCGAACACTGAAGCTTTCTTT.

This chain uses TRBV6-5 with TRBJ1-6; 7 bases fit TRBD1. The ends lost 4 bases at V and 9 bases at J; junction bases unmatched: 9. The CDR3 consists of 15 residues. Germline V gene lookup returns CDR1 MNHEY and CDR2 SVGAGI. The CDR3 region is CASSFGQGGSSPLHF. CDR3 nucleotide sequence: TGTGCCAGCAGTTTTGGGCAGGGGGGCAGTTCACCCCTCCACTTT.

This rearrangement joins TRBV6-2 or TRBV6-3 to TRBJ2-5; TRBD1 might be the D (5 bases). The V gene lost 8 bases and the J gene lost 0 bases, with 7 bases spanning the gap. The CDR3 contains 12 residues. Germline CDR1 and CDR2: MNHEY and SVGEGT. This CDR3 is CASRTNQETQYF. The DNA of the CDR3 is TGTGCCAGCCGGACAAACCAAGAGACCCAGTACTTC.

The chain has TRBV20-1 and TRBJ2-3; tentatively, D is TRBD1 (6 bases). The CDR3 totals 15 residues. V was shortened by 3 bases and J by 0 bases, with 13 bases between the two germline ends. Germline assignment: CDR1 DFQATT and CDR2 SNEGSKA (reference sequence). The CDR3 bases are TGCAGTGCTAGTGGCCAAGGGGGTAGCACAGATACGCAGTATTTT. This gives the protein CSASGQGGSTDTQYF.

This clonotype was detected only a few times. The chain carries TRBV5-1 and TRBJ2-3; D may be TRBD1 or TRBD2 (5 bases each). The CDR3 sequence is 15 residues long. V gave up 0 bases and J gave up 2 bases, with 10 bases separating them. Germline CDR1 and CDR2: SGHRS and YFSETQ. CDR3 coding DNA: TGCGCCAGCAGCTTGGGAGGGACCAACACAGATACGCAGTATTTT. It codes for CASSLGGTNTDTQYF.

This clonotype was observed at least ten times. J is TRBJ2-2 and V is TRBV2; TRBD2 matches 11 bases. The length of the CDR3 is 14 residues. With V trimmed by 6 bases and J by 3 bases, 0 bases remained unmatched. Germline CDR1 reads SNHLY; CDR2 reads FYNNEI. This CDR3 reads CASRGLADTGELFF. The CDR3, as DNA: TGTGCCAGCAGGGGACTAGCGGACACCGGGGAGCTGTTTTTT.